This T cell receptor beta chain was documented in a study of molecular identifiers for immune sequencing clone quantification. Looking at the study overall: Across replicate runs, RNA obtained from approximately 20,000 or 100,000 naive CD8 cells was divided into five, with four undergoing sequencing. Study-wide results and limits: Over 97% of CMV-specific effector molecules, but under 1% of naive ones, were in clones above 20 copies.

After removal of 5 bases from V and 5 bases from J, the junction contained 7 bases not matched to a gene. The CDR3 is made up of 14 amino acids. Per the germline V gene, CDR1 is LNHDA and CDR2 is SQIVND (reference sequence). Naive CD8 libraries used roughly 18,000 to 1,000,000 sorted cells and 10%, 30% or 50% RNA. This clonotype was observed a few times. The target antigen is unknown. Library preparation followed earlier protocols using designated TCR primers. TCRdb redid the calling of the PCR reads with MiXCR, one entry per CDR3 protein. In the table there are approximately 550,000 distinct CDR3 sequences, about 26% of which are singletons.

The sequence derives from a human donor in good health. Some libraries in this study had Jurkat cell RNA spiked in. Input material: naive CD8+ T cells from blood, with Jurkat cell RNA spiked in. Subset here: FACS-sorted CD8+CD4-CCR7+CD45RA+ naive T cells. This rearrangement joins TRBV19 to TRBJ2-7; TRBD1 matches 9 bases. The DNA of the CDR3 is TGTGCCAGTAGTGGGACAGGGATTCCCCACGAGCAGTACTTC. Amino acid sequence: CASSGTGIPHEQYF.